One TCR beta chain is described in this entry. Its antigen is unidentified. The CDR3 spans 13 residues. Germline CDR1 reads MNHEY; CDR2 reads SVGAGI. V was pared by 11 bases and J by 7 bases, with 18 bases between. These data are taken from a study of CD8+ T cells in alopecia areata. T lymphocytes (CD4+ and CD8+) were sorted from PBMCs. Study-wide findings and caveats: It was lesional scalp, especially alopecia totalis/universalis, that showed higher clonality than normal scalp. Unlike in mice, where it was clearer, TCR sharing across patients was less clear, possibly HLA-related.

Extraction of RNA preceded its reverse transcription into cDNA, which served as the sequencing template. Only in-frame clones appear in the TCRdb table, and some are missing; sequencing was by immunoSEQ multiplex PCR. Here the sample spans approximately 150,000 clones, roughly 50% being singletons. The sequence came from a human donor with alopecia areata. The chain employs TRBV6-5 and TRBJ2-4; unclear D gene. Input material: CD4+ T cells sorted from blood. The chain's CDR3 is CACGERQMNIQYF. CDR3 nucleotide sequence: TGTGCCTGCGGCGAAAGGCAAATGAACATTCAGTACTTC.